The following is a T cell receptor beta chain sequence with its context. The antigen is unknown. This entry is derived from a study of T cells after yellow fever vaccination. V was pared by 4 bases and J by 3 bases, with 9 bases of the junction left unmatched. Germline CDR1 is SGHRS and CDR2 is YFSETQ. The CDR3 has 16 amino acids. As TCR cDNA was made by 5'RACE template switching, a universal primer site and UMIs were added. From the 5' RACE reads, TCRdb called clonotypes with MiXCR, one entry per CDR3 protein. The profile shows roughly 120,000 distinct CDR3 sequences, 7.4% of them singletons. Study-wide results and limits: Researchers noted that a small share of clonotypes showed up in both CD4 and CD8 compartments. Post-booster samples contained most primary-vaccination clones (about 95% CD4, about 90% CD8).

The specimen comprised CD4+ T cells sorted from PBMCs, sampled approximately 11 days after the first yellow fever vaccination. This chain joins TRBV5-1 and TRBJ2-7; TRBD2 agrees at 11 bases. The receptor's source is a man between 18 and 29 years old who received the YFV17D yellow fever vaccine. CDR3 in DNA: TGCGCCAGCAGCGGCGCTAGCGGGGGGACCTTCTACGAGCAGTACTTC. This sequence encodes CASSGASGGTFYEQYF.